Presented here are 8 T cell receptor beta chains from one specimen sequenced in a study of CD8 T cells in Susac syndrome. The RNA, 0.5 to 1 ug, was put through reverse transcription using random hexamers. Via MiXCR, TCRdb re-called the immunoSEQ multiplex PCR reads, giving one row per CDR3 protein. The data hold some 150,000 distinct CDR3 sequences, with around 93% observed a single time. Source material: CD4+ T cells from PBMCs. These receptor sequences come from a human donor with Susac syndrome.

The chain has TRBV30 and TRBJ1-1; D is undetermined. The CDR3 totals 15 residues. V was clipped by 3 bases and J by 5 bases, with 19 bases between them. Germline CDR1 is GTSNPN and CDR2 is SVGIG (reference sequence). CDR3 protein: CAWRPKVTWRTEAFF. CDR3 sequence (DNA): TGTGCCTGGAGGCCTAAAGTAACTTGGAGGACTGAAGCTTTCTTT.

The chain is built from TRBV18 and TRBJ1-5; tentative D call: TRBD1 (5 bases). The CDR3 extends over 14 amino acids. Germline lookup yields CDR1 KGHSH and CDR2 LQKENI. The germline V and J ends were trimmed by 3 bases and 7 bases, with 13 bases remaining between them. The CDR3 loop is CASSPGTGVQPQHF. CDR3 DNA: TGTGCCAGCTCACCGGGGACCGGGGTCCAGCCCCAGCATTTT. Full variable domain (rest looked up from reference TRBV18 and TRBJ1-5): NAGVMQNPRHLVRRRGQEARLRCSPMKGHSHVYWYRQLPEEGLKFMVYLQKENIIDESGMPKERFSAEFPKEGPSILRIQQVVRGDSAAYFCASSPGTGVQPQHFGDGTRLSIL.

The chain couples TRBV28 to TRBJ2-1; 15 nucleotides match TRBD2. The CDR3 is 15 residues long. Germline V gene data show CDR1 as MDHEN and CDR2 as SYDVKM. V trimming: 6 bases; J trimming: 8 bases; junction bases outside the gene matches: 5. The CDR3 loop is CASSWTSGGVYEQFF. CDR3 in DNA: TGTGCCAGCAGCTGGACTAGCGGGGGGGTATATGAGCAGTTCTTC.

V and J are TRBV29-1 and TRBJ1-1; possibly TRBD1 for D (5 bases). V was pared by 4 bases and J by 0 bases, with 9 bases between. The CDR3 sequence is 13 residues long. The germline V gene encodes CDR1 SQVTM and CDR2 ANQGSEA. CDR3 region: CSVGRGMNTEAFF. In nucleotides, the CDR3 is TGCAGCGTTGGACGGGGGATGAACACTGAAGCTTTCTTT.

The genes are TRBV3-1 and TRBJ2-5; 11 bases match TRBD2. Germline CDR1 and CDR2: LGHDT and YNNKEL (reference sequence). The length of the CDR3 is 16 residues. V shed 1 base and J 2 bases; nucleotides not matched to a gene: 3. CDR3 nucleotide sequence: TGTGCCAGCAGCCAAGGAATAGCGGGGGGGCAAGAGACCCAGTACTTC. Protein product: CASSQGIAGGQETQYF.

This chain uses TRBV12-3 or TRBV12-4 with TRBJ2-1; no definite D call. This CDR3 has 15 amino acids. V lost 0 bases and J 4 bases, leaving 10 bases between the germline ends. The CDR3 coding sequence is TGTGCCAGCAGTTTAGCAGTCGGTCGATACAATGAGCAGTTCTTC. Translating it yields CASSLAVGRYNEQFF.

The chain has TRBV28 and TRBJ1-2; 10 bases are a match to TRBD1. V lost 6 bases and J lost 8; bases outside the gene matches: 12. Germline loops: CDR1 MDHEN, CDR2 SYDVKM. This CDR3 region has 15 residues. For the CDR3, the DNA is TGTGCCAGCAGGATAGGGACAGGGGTTAAAGGAGGCTACACCTTC. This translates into CASRIGTGVKGGYTF.

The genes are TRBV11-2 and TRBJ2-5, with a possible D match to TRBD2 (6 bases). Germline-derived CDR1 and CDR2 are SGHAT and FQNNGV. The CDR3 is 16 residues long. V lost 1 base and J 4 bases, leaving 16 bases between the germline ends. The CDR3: CASSLGLGGLGETQYF. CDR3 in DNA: TGTGCCAGCAGCTTAGGCTTAGGAGGGCTGGGAGAGACCCAGTACTTC.